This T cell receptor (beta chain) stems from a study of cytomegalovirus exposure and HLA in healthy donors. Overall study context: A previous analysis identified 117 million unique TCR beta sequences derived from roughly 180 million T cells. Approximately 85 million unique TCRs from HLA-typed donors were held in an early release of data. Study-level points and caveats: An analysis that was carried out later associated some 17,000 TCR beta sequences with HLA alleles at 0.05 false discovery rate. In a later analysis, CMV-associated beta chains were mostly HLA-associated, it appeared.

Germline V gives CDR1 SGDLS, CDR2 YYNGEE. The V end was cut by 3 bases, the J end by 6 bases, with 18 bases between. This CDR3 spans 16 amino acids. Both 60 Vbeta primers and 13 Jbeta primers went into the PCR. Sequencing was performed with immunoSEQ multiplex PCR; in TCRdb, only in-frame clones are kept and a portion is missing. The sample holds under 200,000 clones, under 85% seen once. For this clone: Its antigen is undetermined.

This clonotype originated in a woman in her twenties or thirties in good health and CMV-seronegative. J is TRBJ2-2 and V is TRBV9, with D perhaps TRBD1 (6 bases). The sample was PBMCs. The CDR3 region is CASSDPQGLPSGELFF. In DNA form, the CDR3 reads TGTGCCAGCAGCGATCCACAGGGTCTCCCGTCCGGGGAGCTGTTTTTT.